A selection of T cell receptor beta chains follows, all from one sample in a study of blood T cell repertoires in COVID-19. This table comes from immunoSEQ multiplex PCR, and its TCRdb copy is limited to in-frame clones, with some not included. Of around 240,000 clones in the sample, over 80% were seen once. What was sequenced was PBMCs or T cells enriched from blood (not recorded which). Receptors originate from a human donor in a cohort exposed to, infected with or recovered from COVID-19 (not recorded which). The donor label of this sample is uncertain. The CDR3 runs from the conserved cysteine through the conserved F or W.

CDR3 length	V gene	CDR3 protein
16	TRBV5-8	CASSLVPGGSNYGYTF
15	TRBV18	CASSPREGRHEKLFF
15	TRBV7-2	CASSLSHLGPHEQFF
16	TRBV5-1	CASSPRQDTYNSPLHF
14	TRBV6-5	CASAEAVGTDTQYF
14	TRBV19	CASSIAVFPETQYF
14	TRBV15	CATSGGQGRSEQYF
13	TRBV29-1	CSVDTGGLTEAFF
17	TRBV30	CAWSSWTGKMGGTEAFF
14	TRBV27	CASSTWDSSYEQYF
14	TRBV6-5	CASSWQQDSYEQYF
13	TRBV3-1/TRBV3-2	CASSQDSTNEQFF
13	TRBV12-3/TRBV12-4	CASSFSANYGYTF
14	TRBV5-8	CASSPLGSGNTIYF
11	TRBV30	CAWRLGYEQYF
16	TRBV27	CASSLSTPGTGSGYTF
14	TRBV10-3	CAIRPAGGTDTQYF
13	TRBV12-3/TRBV12-4	CASSAAGMAEAFF
15	TRBV19	CASTPNSATNEKLFF
14	TRBV30	CAWSSTGRNSPLHF
15	TRBV6-6	CASSYRDRERDGYTF
14	TRBV9	CATSLGTPGNTIYF
15	TRBV5-5	CASSFTAFAPDTQYF
15	TRBV10-3	CAILRVTEANYGYTF
13	TRBV10-3	CATMAGGMGEQYF
15	TRBV4-1	CASSQGPLSYYEQYF
15	TRBV27	CASSSFGGGTTEAFF
16	TRBV27	CASSPVSRGMNTEAFF
14	TRBV4-2	CASSQGSGQGEAFF